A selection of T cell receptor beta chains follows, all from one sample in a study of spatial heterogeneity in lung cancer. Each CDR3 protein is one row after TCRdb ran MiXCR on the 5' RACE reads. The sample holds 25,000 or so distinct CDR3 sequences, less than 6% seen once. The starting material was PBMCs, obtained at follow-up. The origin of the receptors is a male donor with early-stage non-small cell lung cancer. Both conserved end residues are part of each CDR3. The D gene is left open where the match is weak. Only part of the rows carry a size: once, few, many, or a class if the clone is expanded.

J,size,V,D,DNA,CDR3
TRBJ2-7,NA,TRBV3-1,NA,TGTGCCAGCAGCCAAATGGGGGCGTACGAGCAGTACTTC,CASSQMGAYEQYF
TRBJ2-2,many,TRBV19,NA,TGTGCCAGTAGCGTAATTTTCGCCGGGGAGCTGTTTTTT,CASSVIFAGELFF
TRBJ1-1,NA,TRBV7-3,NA,TGTGCCAGCAGCCCAAGGGGCCAGGGGCTCGAAACTGAAGCTTTCTTT,CASSPRGQGLETEAFF
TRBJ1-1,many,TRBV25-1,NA,TGTGCCAGCAGTGAATATACAGGGCGGAACACTGAAGCTTTCTTT,CASSEYTGRNTEAFF
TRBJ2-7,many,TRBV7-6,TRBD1,TGTGCCAGCAGCCCAGCGACAGGGGGAAGAGAGCAGTACTTC,CASSPATGGREQYF
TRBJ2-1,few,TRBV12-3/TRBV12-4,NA,TGTGCCAGCAGTTTATTCCGTGTGCGGAGCTCCTACAATGAGCAGTTCTTC,CASSLFRVRSSYNEQFF
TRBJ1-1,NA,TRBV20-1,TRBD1,TGCAGTGCTGCAGACAGGGGGTCGTACACTGAAGCTTTCTTT,CSAADRGSYTEAFF
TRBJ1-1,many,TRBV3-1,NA,TGTGCCAGCAGCCAAGATCGGGCGCCCACTGAAGCTTTCTTT,CASSQDRAPTEAFF
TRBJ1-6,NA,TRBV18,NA,TGTGCCAGCTCACCTTCCGAGGGGTCACCCCTCCACTTT,CASSPSEGSPLHF
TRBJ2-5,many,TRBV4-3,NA,TGCGCCAGCAGCCAAGTTGCAGAAGAGACCCAGTACTTC,CASSQVAEETQYF
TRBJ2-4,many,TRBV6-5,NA,TGTGCCAGCAGTTACAGCAGGGTGAAAAACATTCAGTACTTC,CASSYSRVKNIQYF
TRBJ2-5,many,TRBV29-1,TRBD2,TGCAGCGTCTCCGGACTAGTCGGGGAGACCCAGTACTTC,CSVSGLVGETQYF
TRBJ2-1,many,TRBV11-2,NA,TGTGCCAGCCACGGGGGCAATGAGCAGTTCTTC,CASHGGNEQFF
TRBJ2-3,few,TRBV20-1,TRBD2,TGCAGTGCTAGAGATGTCGCGGGAGACGGCACAGATACGCAGTATTTT,CSARDVAGDGTDTQYF
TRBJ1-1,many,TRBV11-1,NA,TGTGCCAGCAAGTTGACGTTGAACACTGAAGCTTTCTTT,CASKLTLNTEAFF
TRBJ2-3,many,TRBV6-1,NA,TGTGCCAGCATCTCTAAGGTAGTAGATACGCAGTATTTT,CASISKVVDTQYF
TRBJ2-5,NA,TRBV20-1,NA,TGCAGTGCCGTAGCGACGAAACTCCAAGAGACCCAGTACTTC,CSAVATKLQETQYF
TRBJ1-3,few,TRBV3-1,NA,TGTGCCAGCAGCCCAGACGCAGGGTGGAGAAACACCATATATTTT,CASSPDAGWRNTIYF
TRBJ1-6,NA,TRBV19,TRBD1,TGTGCCAGTAGTACCCAAAATGGACAGGGGAATTCACCCCTCCACTTT,CASSTQNGQGNSPLHF
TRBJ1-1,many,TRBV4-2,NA,TGTGCCAGCAGCCAAGTACAGATGAACACTGAAGCTTTCTTT,CASSQVQMNTEAFF
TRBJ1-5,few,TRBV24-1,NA,TGTGCCACCAGCAGACAGGACAATCAGCCCCAGCATTTT,CATSRQDNQPQHF
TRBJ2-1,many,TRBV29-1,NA,TGCAGCGGTAGCTACAATGAGCAGTTCTTC,CSGSYNEQFF
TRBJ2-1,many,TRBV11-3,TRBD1,TGTGCCAGCGGTGGACAGGGGTTGAGCTCCTACAATGAGCAGTTCTTC,CASGGQGLSSYNEQFF
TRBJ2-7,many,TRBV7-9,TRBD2,TGTGCCAGCAGCTTAACAGCGGGGGCTGACGAGCAGTACTTC,CASSLTAGADEQYF
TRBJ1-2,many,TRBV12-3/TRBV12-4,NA,TGTGCCAGCGGCCCCCACGGCGGACCATATGGCTACACCTTC,CASGPHGGPYGYTF
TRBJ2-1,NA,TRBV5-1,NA,TGCGCCAGCAGCCAACGACCACAGACCTATGAGCAGTTCTTC,CASSQRPQTYEQFF
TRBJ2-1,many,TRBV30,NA,TGTGCCGGTCTAGGCAATGAGCAGTTCTTC,CAGLGNEQFF
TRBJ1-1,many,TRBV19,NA,TGTGCCAGTAGTCCCACCCCCGACCAGGCGGCCACTGAAGCTTTCTTT,CASSPTPDQAATEAFF
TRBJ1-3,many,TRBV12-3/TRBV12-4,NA,TGTGCCAGCAGTTTTTCTGATTTACGAAACACCATATATTTT,CASSFSDLRNTIYF
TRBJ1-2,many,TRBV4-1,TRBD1,TGCGCCAGCAGCCAAGGGCAGGGGGCTAACTATGGCTACACCTTC,CASSQGQGANYGYTF
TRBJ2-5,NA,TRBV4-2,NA,TGTGCCAGCAGCCAAGTCCCCGGACTAGGGGGCGAAGAGACCCAGTACTTC,CASSQVPGLGGEETQYF
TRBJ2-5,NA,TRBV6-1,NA,TGTGCCAGCAGTGAAGCAGACCAAGAGACCCAGTACTTC,CASSEADQETQYF
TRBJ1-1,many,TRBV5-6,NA,TGTGCCAGCAGCCCCGGAGTGCTCACTGAAGCTTTCTTT,CASSPGVLTEAFF
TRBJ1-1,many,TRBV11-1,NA,TGTGCCAGCAGCCGACAGATGAACACTGAAGCTTTCTTT,CASSRQMNTEAFF
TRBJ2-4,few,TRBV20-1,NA,TGCAGTGCTGGAAGACAAAACATTCAGTACTTC,CSAGRQNIQYF
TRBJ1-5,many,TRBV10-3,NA,TGTGCCATCAGTGAGTCGACAGATCAGCCCCAGCATTTT,CAISESTDQPQHF
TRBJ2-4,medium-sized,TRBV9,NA,TGTGCCAGCAGCGTAGAGGACCCGGCCCAGGGAGTCAAAAACATTCAGTACTTC,CASSVEDPAQGVKNIQYF
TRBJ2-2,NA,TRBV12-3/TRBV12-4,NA,TGTGCCAGCAGAAGGGGAGCGAACACCGGGGAGCTGTTTTTT,CASRRGANTGELFF
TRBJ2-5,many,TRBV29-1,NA,TGCAGCGTTGCTCCGACTAGTGGTCCAGAGACCCAGTACTTC,CSVAPTSGPETQYF
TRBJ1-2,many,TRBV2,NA,TGTGCCACCACTTCCCAGGGTGGATATGGCTACACCTTC,CATTSQGGYGYTF
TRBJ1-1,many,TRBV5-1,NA,TGCGCCAGCAATGAGGGCTGGACGAACACTGAAGCTTTCTTT,CASNEGWTNTEAFF
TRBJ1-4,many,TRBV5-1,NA,TGCGCCAGCAGCCCAGGACAGCCTGATGAAAAACTGTTTTTT,CASSPGQPDEKLFF
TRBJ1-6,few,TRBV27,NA,TGTGCCAGCAGTGAGGACCTCTATAATTCACCCCTCCACTTT,CASSEDLYNSPLHF
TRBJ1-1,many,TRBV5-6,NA,TGTGCCAGCAGCCCCGGCGGAAACGAAGCTTTCTTT,CASSPGGNEAFF
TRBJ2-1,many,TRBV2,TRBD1,TGTGCCAGCGGACGACAGGGGACCAACAATGAGCAGTTCTTC,CASGRQGTNNEQFF
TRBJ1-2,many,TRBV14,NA,TGTGCCAGCAGCCAAGCTCATCCGGGTGCGGGGGGCTACACCTTC,CASSQAHPGAGGYTF
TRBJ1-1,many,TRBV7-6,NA,TGTGCCAGCAGCGCGGGGGGTCGGATGGGGAACACTGAAGCTTTCTTT,CASSAGGRMGNTEAFF
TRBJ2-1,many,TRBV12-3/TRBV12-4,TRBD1,TGTGCCAGCAGTTTTCGACAGGGGATTCGCGATGAGCAGTTCTTC,CASSFRQGIRDEQFF